This T cell receptor beta chain is from a study of blood T cell repertoires in COVID-19 (TCRdb year 2020). Regarding the study in general: Samples from collaborators originated in the United States, Italy and Spain and spanned both the acute and convalescent phases of COVID-19. The material from the prospective study consisted of cDNA or gDNA derived from T cells, B-cell-depleted T cells, or PBMCs. Deeply sampled blood TCRbeta repertoires from subjects exposed to, actively infected with, or recovered from COVID-19 were included in the dataset. The repertoires were made available in a free public database intended to serve as a resource for research on the immune response to SARS-CoV-2. Samples were obtained from the ongoing ImmuneRACE study (first 160 participants) and from 1,254 subjects provided by 6 global collaborators. Sample metadata almost always included a de-identified subject ID, COVID-19 status, age in years and sex. Where HLA class I and class II types were available, the types were taken from metadata supplied by the sample provider, not from assay-based typing. The paper's findings and limits, for the study overall: The quantity of clinical and demographic metadata differed by source and by participant and was supplied without curation.

A note on this clone: It has no known antigen specificity. Per-nucleotide qualities are absent, and no much larger clonotype sits a single base away.

TCRbeta CDR3 regions were amplified from genomic DNA by means of the immunoSEQ Assay, a bias-controlled multiplex PCR. As for how the authors treated the data: Nucleated cell counts per sample were estimated from amplification of reference gene primers within the assay. To quantify the absolute abundance of each unique TCRbeta CDR3 rearrangement, sequence reads were collapsed and filtered. For each sample, productive Simpson clonality was calculated as the square root of Simpson's diversity index over productive rearrangements. Sourced from immuneACCESS, this table was stored by TCRdb with only in-frame sequences that have V and J called. A share of the clones is absent; for the studies checked, an unresolved V gene accounts for under half, and the remainder has no known explanation. That table is the source of V, J and clone size, and D and trimming were worked out from the DNA. In all, the sample holds about 270,000 clones, and about 88% of those were seen once. Around 14% of the sample belongs to the ten largest clones.

In Seattle, one collaborating source enrolled patients while the infection was active and tracked those patients longitudinally over the course of disease. Whole blood was collected in K2EDTA tubes by collaborating institutions according to the institutions' own protocols. For TCRbeta analysis, collaborator samples were shipped as frozen whole blood, as isolated PBMCs, or as DNA extracted from either sample type. Reading the germline V gene gives CDR1 SGHRS and CDR2 YFSETQ. V and J lose 3 bases and 7 bases, and a span of 19 bases separates them. The CDR3, from cysteine to phenylalanine, totals 16 residues. Here the CDR3 DNA is all that survives: 48 bases in frame from base 1.

The origin of this receptor is a woman in her 70s with COVID-19, enrolled during active disease. The rearrangement combines TRBV5-1 with TRBJ2-2; the D gene remains uncertain. Material for sequencing was peripheral blood. Here the CDR3 is given as CASSSHVTMMSGELFF. The sequenced DNA is TGCGCCAGCAGCTCGCACGTAACTATGATGAGCGGGGAGCTGTTTTTT.